This TCR beta chain emerged from a study of blood T cell repertoires in COVID-19. Overall study: COVID-19 samples collected from the United States, Italy and Spain covered acute and convalescent phases. Sample material is recorded as cDNA or gDNA derived from T cells, B-cell-depleted T cells, or PBMCs.

Seattle-derived patients entered the study during active infection and were followed longitudinally. The V gene's germline CDR1 is SNHLY and CDR2 FYNNEI. V lost 7 bases, J lost 5 bases, and 5 bases stayed unmatched. The length of the CDR3 is 13 residues. The data were produced by immunoSEQ multiplex PCR, yet TCRdb's version contains in-frame clones alone and is incomplete. The profile covers 200,000 to 300,000 clones, with around 92% appearing a single time and approximately 2.6% taken by the ten largest. The V and J genes are TRBV2 and TRBJ2-5, with TRBD1 identical over 9 bases. The sequence derives from a young adult with COVID-19, enrolled during active disease. The sequencing input was peripheral blood. The CDR3 is CASKEGQGETQYF. For the CDR3, the DNA is TGTGCCAGCAAGGAGGGACAGGGTGAGACCCAGTACTTC.